Presented here are 15 T cell receptor beta chains from one specimen sequenced in a study of blood T cell repertoires in COVID-19. TCRdb's table, derived via immunoSEQ multiplex PCR, lists solely in-frame clones and lacks some. The sample consists of tens of thousands of clones, around 87% of them appearing once. The sample was peripheral blood. The receptors here all came from a human donor with acute or convalescent COVID-19. The donor label of this sample is uncertain.

The chain links TRBV27 to TRBJ2-4, with 8 nucleotides matching TRBD1. Germline CDR1 and CDR2: MNHEY and SMNVEV (reference sequence). V trimming: 2 bases; J trimming: 3 bases; junction bases outside the gene matches: 9. The CDR3 is 17 residues long. CDR3 residues: CASSLLGQGTDKNIQYF. Here the CDR3 DNA reads TGTGCCAGCAGTTTACTCGGACAGGGTACAGACAAAAACATTCAGTACTTC.

Written as DNA, the CDR3 is TGTGCCAGCAGCTCAAAGAGACAGCTCAACTCCTACAATGAGCAGTTCTTC. It translates to CASSSKRQLNSYNEQFF. This chain connects TRBV11-3 to TRBJ2-1; D may be TRBD1 (5 bases). V lost 4 bases, J lost 0 bases, and 16 bases lay in between. Germline V gene lookup returns CDR1 SGHNT and CDR2 YENEEA. The CDR3 totals 17 residues.

The chain is built from TRBV28 and TRBJ1-2; D is perhaps TRBD1 (6 bases). This CDR3 is built from 13 residues. Deletions cut 2 bases from V and 8 bases from J, with 12 bases between. The V gene's germline CDR1 is MDHEN and CDR2 SYDVKM. The CDR3 protein is CASSLSRRGGYTF. In nucleotides, the CDR3 is TGTGCCAGCAGTTTAAGTCGCAGGGGCGGCTACACCTTC.

The chain has TRBV6-5 and TRBJ2-7; the D gene is possibly TRBD1 (5 bases). The CDR3 is made up of 16 amino acids. Between the trimmed V and J ends, which lost 0 bases and 2 bases, there was a span of 14 bases. Germline V gene lookup returns CDR1 MNHEY and CDR2 SVGAGI. CDR3 residues: CASSYSQTAVAYEQYF. The CDR3 bases are TGTGCCAGCAGTTACTCGCAGACAGCTGTTGCCTACGAGCAGTACTTC.

This rearrangement joins TRBV5-1 to TRBJ2-7; D uncertain. Germline CDR1 SGHRS, CDR2 YFSETQ. This CDR3 spans 15 amino acids. With 0 bases removed from V and 5 bases from J, the gap between germline ends came to 15 bases. The CDR3 is CASSLVPGDVNEQYF. The CDR3 DNA reads TGCGCCAGCAGCTTGGTACCAGGTGATGTCAACGAGCAGTACTTC.

V gene TRBV28 combines with J gene TRBJ2-2, with D possibly being TRBD1 (5 bases). V lost 3 bases to trimming and J lost 5 bases, with 13 bases between them. Germline V gene data show CDR1 as MDHEN and CDR2 as SYDVKM. There are 15 residues in the CDR3. CDR3 sequence (DNA): TGTGCCAGCAGTTTTGGGGCGAGTAGTACCGGGGAGCTGTTTTTT. This translates into CASSFGASSTGELFF. Together with reference TRBV28 and TRBJ2-2, the CDR3 gives the full variable domain: DVKVTQSSRYLVKRTGEKVFLECVQDMDHENMFWYRQDPGLGLRLIYFSYDVKMKEKGDIPEGYSVSREKKERFSLILESASTNQTSMYLCASSFGASSTGELFFGEGSRLTVL.

This clone has only one observation. V is TRBV7-3 and J is TRBJ2-1; D is uncertain. This CDR3 is built from 13 residues. The V gene lost 1 base and the J gene lost 5 bases, with 6 bases spanning the gap. Germline CDR1 reads SGHTA; CDR2 reads FQGTGA. CDR3 nucleotide sequence: TGTGCCAGCAGCTTAAAACAGAACAATGAGCAGTTCTTC. Translation: CASSLKQNNEQFF.

V and J are TRBV5-1 and TRBJ2-3; possibly TRBD2 for D (6 bases). Trimming pared 9 bases from V and 2 bases from J, leaving 10 bases between. CDR3 length: 12 residues. Germline V gene data show CDR1 as SGHRS and CDR2 as YFSETQ. The CDR3 bases are TGCGCCACGCGGGACTCCACAGATACGCAGTATTTT. Encoded protein: CATRDSTDTQYF.

The J gene is TRBJ2-3, the V gene TRBV29-1; TRBD1 matches at 7 bases. After removal of 7 bases from V and 1 base from J, the junction contained 2 bases not matched to a gene. The CDR3 runs to 12 residues. Looked up from germline, CDR1 is SQVTM and CDR2 is ANQGSEA. CDR3 DNA sequence: TGCAGCGCCCAGGGGGGCACAGATACGCAGTATTTT. Its protein product is CSAQGGTDTQYF.

The rearrangement joins TRBV29-1 to TRBJ1-5; 8 nucleotides match TRBD1. J gave up 10 bases and V 6 bases, and 8 bases lay outside the gene matches. The CDR3 runs 12 residues. CDR1 and CDR2 (germline): SQVTM, ANQGSEA. The CDR3 sequence is CSVGTGRGPQHF. In DNA form, the CDR3 reads TGCAGCGTAGGGACAGGCCGCGGACCCCAGCATTTT.

This clone turned up a few times. The chain employs TRBV27 and TRBJ1-1; D is unresolved. This CDR3 is 13 amino acids long. V lost 6 bases and J lost 1, with 9 bases in between. In germline, CDR1 is MNHEY, CDR2 SMNVEV (reference sequence). The CDR3 reads CASRAGANTEAFF. CDR3 sequence (DNA): TGTGCCAGCAGGGCTGGAGCGAACACTGAAGCTTTCTTT.

This clone has just one count. The CDR3 here is CASSGARGWFSGYTF. CDR3 sequence (DNA): TGTGCCAGCAGCGGGGCCAGGGGATGGTTCTCTGGCTACACCTTC. The rearrangement links TRBV5-4 to TRBJ1-2; D is perhaps TRBD1 (6 bases). V was trimmed by 4 bases and J by 7 bases, leaving 20 bases between them. The CDR3 contains 15 residues. From germline, CDR1 is SGHNT and CDR2 YYREEE (reference sequence).

The chain joins TRBV11-3 to TRBJ2-1, with TRBD2 matching 9 bases. Germline values: CDR1 SGHNT, CDR2 YENEEA. V was clipped by 1 base and J by 6 bases; unmatched bases: 4. The CDR3 totals 15 residues. This CDR3 is CASSLGGGAFNEQFF. DNA for the CDR3: TGTGCCAGCAGCTTAGGCGGGGGGGCTTTCAATGAGCAGTTCTTC.

The chain recombines TRBV5-1 with TRBJ2-7; 11 bases are a match to TRBD2. Germline trimming cut 4 bases from V and 2 bases from J; bases unmatched to any gene: 5. The CDR3 has 15 residues. Per germline, CDR1 SGHRS and CDR2 YFSETQ. The CDR3 DNA reads as TGCGCCAGCAGCATACTAGCGGGGGCCGCCTACGAGCAGTACTTC. The encoded protein is CASSILAGAAYEQYF. The full variable domain, in which reference TRBV5-1 and TRBJ2-7 provide the parts outside the CDR3, is KAGVTQTPRYLIKTRGQQVTLSCSPISGHRSVSWYQQTPGQGLQFLFEYFSETQRNKGNFPGRFSGRQFSNSRSEMNVSTLELGDSALYLCASSILAGAAYEQYFGPGTRLTVT.

The V and J genes are TRBV18 and TRBJ2-5; D unclear. CDR3 length equals 14 residues. The V gene lost 3 bases and the J gene lost 0 bases, with 8 bases spanning the gap. Per germline, CDR1 KGHSH and CDR2 LQKENI. CDR3 DNA sequence: TGTGCCAGCTCACCCGGAGAGTACCAAGAGACCCAGTACTTC. Translated: CASSPGEYQETQYF.